This entry lists 13 T cell receptor beta chains sequenced from one sample in a study of shared T cell receptors in the human thymus. Sequenced by immunoSEQ multiplex PCR; TCRdb stores in-frame clones only, minus some. The table has roughly 700,000 clones, around nine tenths seen once. This sample also appeared in a second study, on human thymus T cells.

The sample comprised thymocytes. All receptors derive from a boy under three years old with a congenital heart defect.

The V and J genes are TRBV7-3 and TRBJ2-3; a weak D match, TRBD2 (6 bases). Trimming removed 2 bases at V and 2 bases at J, with 8 bases between. CDR1 and CDR2 from the germline V gene are SGHTA and FQGTGA. The CDR3 contains 14 residues. The CDR3 DNA sequence: TGTGCCAGCAGCTTACGCGGGACCACAGATACGCAGTATTTT. Its translation is CASSLRGTTDTQYF.

The J gene is TRBJ2-6, the V gene TRBV7-2; 13 positions match TRBD2. This CDR3 has 20 amino acids. The germline CDR1 and CDR2 sequences are SGHTA and FQGNSA. Trimming took 0 bases from V and 4 from J; bases not matched to a gene: 9. As DNA, the CDR3 is TGTGCCAGCAGCTTAGCGCCACTAGCGGGAGGGTTGTGGGGGGCCAACGTCCTGACTTTC. Its translation is CASSLAPLAGGLWGANVLTF.

The CDR3 DNA reads as TGTGCCAGCAGACCCCCTAGCGGGAGGCATCCCGGGCCCTACAATGAGCAGTTCTTC. This encodes CASRPPSGRHPGPYNEQFF. This chain connects TRBV28 to TRBJ2-1; TRBD2 agrees at 11 bases. This CDR3 comprises 19 residues. Trimming removed 6 bases from V and 2 bases from J; junction bases left unmatched: 15. CDR1 is MDHEN and CDR2 is SYDVKM in the germline V gene.

This chain uses TRBV11-3 with TRBJ2-3, with TRBD2 matching 12 bases. The CDR3 is 15 residues long. V lost 1 base and J lost 4; bases outside the gene matches: 0. From germline, CDR1 is SGHNT and CDR2 YENEEA. The CDR3, as DNA: TGTGCCAGCAGCTTAGGACTAGCGGGAGCAGATACGCAGTATTTT. Translation: CASSLGLAGADTQYF.

The chain employs TRBV7-9 and TRBJ2-3; D is perhaps TRBD2 (6 bases). The germline CDR1 and CDR2 sequences are SEHNR and FQNEAQ (reference sequence). The V end lost 0 bases, the J end lost 1 base, and 17 bases lay between the germline ends. The CDR3 consists of 18 residues. The CDR3 protein is CASSLAGRGDNCTDTQYF. The CDR3, as DNA: TGTGCCAGCAGCTTAGCCGGGAGAGGAGATAACTGCACAGATACGCAGTATTTT. The whole variable domain, filled in from reference TRBV7-9 and TRBJ2-3, reads DTGVSQNPRHKITKRGQNVTFRCDPISEHNRLYWYRQTLGQGPEFLTYFQNEAQLEKSRLLSDRFSAERPKGSFSTLEIQRTEQGDSAMYLCASSLAGRGDNCTDTQYFGPGTRLTVL.

The chain couples TRBV14 to TRBJ2-7, with 10 bases lining up with TRBD2. The CDR3 contains 17 residues. Germline CDR1 and CDR2: SGHDN and FVKESK. Trimming cost V 0 bases and J 3 bases; bases outside gene matches: 8. The CDR3 sequence is CASSQDLGASGSYEQYF. The CDR3 DNA is TGTGCCAGCAGCCAAGATCTCGGGGCTAGCGGGAGCTACGAGCAGTACTTC.

This chain links TRBV7-5 with TRBJ2-1; the table's D call, TRBD2, was not checked against the DNA. TRBV7-5 is assigned pseudogene status. The CDR3 consists of 13 residues. Here the CDR3 reads CVRREMAEGEQFF. CDR3 coding DNA: TGTGTCAGACGGGAGATGGCGGAGGGTGAGCAGTTCTTC.

The V call is TRBV11-2, the J call TRBJ2-1; 12 bases agree with TRBD2. Germline-derived CDR1 and CDR2 are SGHAT and FQNNGV. The CDR3 length is 17 residues. Trimming at V came to 4 bases and at J to 0 bases, leaving 4 bases not matched to a gene. CDR3 residues: CASSCGTSGCSYNEQFF. The DNA of the CDR3 is TGTGCCAGCAGCTGTGGGACTAGCGGGTGCTCCTACAATGAGCAGTTCTTC.

This chain joins TRBV27 and TRBJ2-1; D gene uncertain. The CDR3 extends over 12 amino acids. Trimming removed 2 bases from V and 8 bases from J, with 7 bases in between. CDR1 MNHEY and CDR2 SMNVEV come from the germline V gene (reference sequence). CDR3 nucleotide sequence: TGTGCCAGCAGTTTACACTCGGATGAGCAGTTCTTC. Residues: CASSLHSDEQFF.

The genes are TRBV23-1 and TRBJ1-2; TRBD1 might be the D (6 bases). TRBV23-1 is given ORF status, its function remaining uncertain. Trimming pared 2 bases from V and 7 bases from J, leaving 17 bases between. This CDR3 comprises 15 residues. The CDR3 is CASSQTGDRTCGYTF. The CDR3 DNA reads TGCGCCAGCAGTCAAACAGGAGACAGGACTTGTGGCTACACCTTC.

The chain joins TRBV7-9 to TRBJ2-7; tentative D call: TRBD2 (5 bases). Trimming stripped 8 bases from V and 6 bases from J, with 29 bases between. CDR3 length: 17 amino acids. CDR1 and CDR2 from the germline V gene are SEHNR and FQNEAQ (reference sequence). This CDR3 reads CASASVGEPGSRCEQYF. CDR3 DNA sequence: TGTGCCAGCGCCTCGGTCGGGGAGCCGGGGAGCAGGTGCGAGCAGTACTTC. The full variable domain, rest sourced from reference TRBV7-9 and TRBJ2-7, is DTGVSQNPRHKITKRGQNVTFRCDPISEHNRLYWYRQTLGQGPEFLTYFQNEAQLEKSRLLSDRFSAERPKGSFSTLEIQRTEQGDSAMYLCASASVGEPGSRCEQYFGPGTRLTVT.

V is TRBV7-9 and J is TRBJ1-2; TRBD1 might be the D (5 bases). This CDR3 region has 16 residues. Trimming removed 2 bases from V and 4 bases from J, with 17 bases in between. From germline, CDR1 is SEHNR and CDR2 FQNEAQ (reference sequence). As DNA, the CDR3 is TGTGCCAGCAGCTTAACTGCCTCCAAGGGACTCTATGGCTACACCTTC. Translation: CASSLTASKGLYGYTF.

This clone was counted once. This chain joins TRBV4-1 and TRBJ1-2, with 7 bases fitting TRBD1. The ends lost 1 base at V and 7 bases at J; junction bases unmatched: 9. The V gene's germline CDR1 is MGHRA and CDR2 YSYEKL. This CDR3 is 15 amino acids long. CDR3 in amino acids: CASSQGLKGAIGYTF. The CDR3 region has the DNA TGCGCCAGCAGCCAAGGCTTAAAGGGGGCAATTGGCTACACCTTC.